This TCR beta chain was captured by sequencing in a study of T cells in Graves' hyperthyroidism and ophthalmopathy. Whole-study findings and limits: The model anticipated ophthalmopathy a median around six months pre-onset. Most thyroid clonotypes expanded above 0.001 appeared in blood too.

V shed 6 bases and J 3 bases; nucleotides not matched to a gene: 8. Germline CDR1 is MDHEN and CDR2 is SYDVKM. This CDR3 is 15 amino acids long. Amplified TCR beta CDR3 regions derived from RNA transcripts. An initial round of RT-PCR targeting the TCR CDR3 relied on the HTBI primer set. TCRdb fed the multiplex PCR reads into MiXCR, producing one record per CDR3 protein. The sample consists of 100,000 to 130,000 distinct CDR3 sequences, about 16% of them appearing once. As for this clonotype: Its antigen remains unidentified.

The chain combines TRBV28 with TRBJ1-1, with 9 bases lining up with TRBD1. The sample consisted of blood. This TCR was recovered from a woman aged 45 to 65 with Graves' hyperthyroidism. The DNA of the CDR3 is TGTGCCAGCAGCACGGACAGGGGATGGGACACTGAAGCTTTCTTT. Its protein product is CASSTDRGWDTEAFF.